This record concerns one T cell receptor beta chain sequence. The junction and the germline gene differ at one end; a read error may be behind it. Germline CDR1 LGHDT, CDR2 YNNKEL (reference sequence). This CDR3 spans 12 amino acids. Sequenced by immunoSEQ multiplex PCR; TCRdb stores in-frame clones only, minus some. The sample consists of some 220,000 clones, 84% of them appearing once. The source of the sample is a study of blood T cell repertoires in COVID-19. This clonotype was obtained from a man between 45 and 60 years old with acute or convalescent COVID-19. The sequencing input was peripheral blood. This chain connects TRBV3-1 (or the pseudogene TRBV3-2) to TRBJ2-7; no definite D call. The chain's CDR3 is CASSHSSHEQYF. In DNA form, the CDR3 reads TGTGCCAGCAGCCACTCCTCCCACGAGCAGTACTTC.